Listed below are T cell receptor beta chains from one sample, sequenced in a study of read filtering for tumor transcriptome and immune sequencing. TCRdb itself ran the reads through MiXCR, one entry per CDR3 protein. The sample lists 20,000 to 25,000 distinct CDR3 sequences; under 25% were seen once. The sequencing input was a population of CD138-negative cells sorted from bone marrow. These receptor sequences come from a donor aged 40 or over with multiple myeloma. CDR3s include the opening cysteine and the closing phenylalanine or tryptophan. The D gene is left open where the match is weak. A clone size is listed for some rows: how often the clone was seen (once, few, many), or a class if it is expanded.

J: TRBJ1-5
V: TRBV12-3/TRBV12-4
size: many
D: TRBD1
DNA: TGTGCCAGCAGTAATCAGGGGGGTGGCAATCAGCCCCAGCATTTT
CDR3: CASSNQGGGNQPQHF

J: TRBJ2-7
V: TRBV3-1
size: many
D: NA
DNA: TGTGCCAGCAGCCAACGATCCTACGAGCAGTACTTC
CDR3: CASSQRSYEQYF

J: TRBJ2-7
V: TRBV29-1
size: many
D: NA
DNA: TGCAGCGGGTCCGAGGGCTACGAGCAGTACTTC
CDR3: CSGSEGYEQYF

J: TRBJ1-1
V: TRBV12-3/TRBV12-4
size: many
D: NA
DNA: TGTGCCAGCAGTTTAGTAGGATTCACTGAAGCTTTCTTT
CDR3: CASSLVGFTEAFF

J: TRBJ2-7
V: TRBV29-1
size: many
D: TRBD2
DNA: TGCAGCGCCGTAAGGGAGGGTTTGTTCGAGCAGTACTTC
CDR3: CSAVREGLFEQYF

J: TRBJ2-2
V: TRBV24-1
size: many
D: TRBD2
DNA: TGTGCCACCAGTACTCTACTAGCGGGAGGGCGAAGAACCGGGGAGCTGTTTTTT
CDR3: CATSTLLAGGRRTGELFF

J: TRBJ2-1
V: TRBV20-1
size: many
D: NA
DNA: TGCAGTGCTAGTTTCCGGTACAATGAGCAGTTCTTC
CDR3: CSASFRYNEQFF

J: TRBJ1-1
V: TRBV12-3/TRBV12-4
size: NA
D: NA
DNA: TGTGCCAGCAGCCGGAAGACAGAGACGAACACTGAAGTTTTCTTT
CDR3: CASSRKTETNTEVFF

J: TRBJ1-1
V: TRBV28
size: many
D: TRBD1
DNA: TGTGCCGGGGGACAGGGTGGCAACACTGAAGCTTTCTTT
CDR3: CAGGQGGNTEAFF

J: TRBJ1-1
V: TRBV30
size: many
D: NA
DNA: TGTGCCTGGAGTGTACGGTCTGTTTCGGTTTGGAACACTGAAGCTTTCTTT
CDR3: CAWSVRSVSVWNTEAFF

J: TRBJ2-2
V: TRBV29-1
size: many
D: NA
DNA: TGCAGCGTTGGGGGCGTCATCACCGGGGAGCTGTTTTTT
CDR3: CSVGGVITGELFF

J: TRBJ2-7
V: TRBV19
size: many
D: NA
DNA: TGTGCCAGTACCCCGGCCGGCAGCTCCTACGAGCAGTACTTC
CDR3: CASTPAGSSYEQYF

J: TRBJ2-1
V: TRBV29-1
size: many
D: NA
DNA: TGCAGCGTTGACACGTACAATGAGCAGTTCTTC
CDR3: CSVDTYNEQFF

J: TRBJ2-7
V: TRBV28
size: many
D: TRBD2
DNA: TGTGCCAGCAGTTCAACTAGCGGGATTCTCTTATACGAGCAGTACTTC
CDR3: CASSSTSGILLYEQYF

J: TRBJ2-5
V: TRBV6-2/TRBV6-3
size: many
D: NA
DNA: TGTGCCAGCAGTAGACAGGGGAGGGGGCAAGAGACCCAGTACTTC
CDR3: CASSRQGRGQETQYF

J: TRBJ2-2
V: TRBV12-3/TRBV12-4
size: medium-sized
D: TRBD2
DNA: TGTGCCAGCAGTTTGCGCGGGAGGGCCTTGAGGGCCACCGGGGAGCTGTTTTTT
CDR3: CASSLRGRALRATGELFF

J: TRBJ2-3
V: TRBV6-1
size: NA
D: NA
DNA: TGTGCCAGCGCATACACAGGGCAGGGAGATACGCAGTATTTT
CDR3: CASAYTGQGDTQYF

J: TRBJ2-5
V: TRBV20-1
size: many
D: TRBD1
DNA: TGCAGTGTAAGGGGGCAGGGCCAGACCCAGTACTTC
CDR3: CSVRGQGQTQYF

J: TRBJ2-3
V: TRBV5-8
size: NA
D: TRBD2
DNA: TGTGCCAGCAGCGCTGCGCTAGCGGGAGCTACAGATACGCAGTATTTT
CDR3: CASSAALAGATDTQYF

J: TRBJ2-2
V: TRBV4-2
size: many
D: TRBD2
DNA: TGTGCCAGCAGCCAAGATCTAGCGGGAGCGAACACCGGGGAGCTGTTTTTT
CDR3: CASSQDLAGANTGELFF

J: TRBJ2-7
V: TRBV4-2
size: many
D: NA
DNA: TGTGCCAGCAGCCAAAGGGTAACGGGTCTAGCCTACGAGCAGTACTTC
CDR3: CASSQRVTGLAYEQYF

J: TRBJ2-7
V: TRBV5-1
size: many
D: NA
DNA: TGCGCCAGCAGCTTGGCTAGGGATGGTATCAGCTCCTACGAGCAGTACTTC
CDR3: CASSLARDGISSYEQYF

J: TRBJ2-7
V: TRBV7-3
size: few
D: NA
DNA: TGTGCCAGCAGCCCGGGGGCAATGAGGGCCCCTGGTAGGTACGAGCAGTACTTC
CDR3: CASSPGAMRAPGRYEQYF

J: TRBJ2-5
V: TRBV20-1
size: many
D: TRBD2
DNA: TGCAGTGCTAGAGTCCCAGCGGGAGATGGAGAGACCCAGTACTTC
CDR3: CSARVPAGDGETQYF

J: TRBJ2-7
V: TRBV7-8
size: many
D: NA
DNA: TGTGCCAGCAGCTTAGATTCTGGTCGAATAGACGAGCAGTACTTC
CDR3: CASSLDSGRIDEQYF

J: TRBJ2-1
V: TRBV5-1
size: medium-sized
D: TRBD2
DNA: TGCGCCAGCAGCTTGGTGGGGGACTACACTTACAATGAGCAGTTCTTC
CDR3: CASSLVGDYTYNEQFF

J: TRBJ2-7
V: TRBV13
size: NA
D: NA
DNA: TGTTCCAGCAGCTTAGGTCCTAGCTCCTACGAGCAGTACTTC
CDR3: CSSSLGPSSYEQYF

J: TRBJ2-6
V: TRBV28
size: many
D: TRBD1
DNA: TGTGCCAGCAGTGTAGAGGGGACAGGCAGCTCTGGGGCCAACGTCCTGACTTTC
CDR3: CASSVEGTGSSGANVLTF

J: TRBJ2-4
V: TRBV28
size: many
D: TRBD1
DNA: TGTGCCAGCAGTGTGGACAGGGCCAAAAACATTCAGTACTTC
CDR3: CASSVDRAKNIQYF

J: TRBJ2-6
V: TRBV19
size: medium-sized
D: NA
DNA: TGTGCCAGTAGGAGGGGTCCAGGAGGACTCTCTGGGGCCAACGTCCTGACTTTC
CDR3: CASRRGPGGLSGANVLTF

J: TRBJ2-1
V: TRBV6-1
size: few
D: NA
DNA: TGTGCCAGCATAGGTAGGGGGAGGAGCTCCTACAATGAGCAGTTCTTC
CDR3: CASIGRGRSSYNEQFF

J: TRBJ2-2
V: TRBV19
size: medium-sized
D: TRBD2
DNA: TGTGCCAGTAAAGGTCCCTGGGCTAGCGGGAGAGGTGCCGGGGAGCTGTTTTTT
CDR3: CASKGPWASGRGAGELFF

J: TRBJ2-1
V: TRBV30
size: medium-sized
D: TRBD2
DNA: TGTGCCTGGAGCGAGACTAGCGGGAGGATGGGCTCCTACAATGAGCAGTTCTTC
CDR3: CAWSETSGRMGSYNEQFF

J: TRBJ2-2
V: TRBV29-1
size: NA
D: NA
DNA: TGCAGCGTCGTCGGCAGGCCGAACACCGGGGAGCCGTTTTTT
CDR3: CSVVGRPNTGEPFF

J: TRBJ2-7
V: TRBV5-1
size: many
D: TRBD2
DNA: TGCGCCAGCAGCTTGGGACTAGCGGGAGATCGGGAGTACTTC
CDR3: CASSLGLAGDREYF

J: TRBJ2-1
V: TRBV11-1
size: many
D: NA
DNA: TGTGCCAGCAGCCCGCTCGTGGGATTCGCCGGAAATGAGCAGTTCTTC
CDR3: CASSPLVGFAGNEQFF

J: TRBJ1-1
V: TRBV5-6
size: few
D: NA
DNA: TGTGCCAGCAGCTTGTGGGGGACACAAATGAACCCTGAAGCTTTCTTT
CDR3: CASSLWGTQMNPEAFF

J: TRBJ2-2
V: TRBV12-3/TRBV12-4
size: NA
D: NA
DNA: TGTGCCAGCAGCCCCGGGGGTTACACCGGGGAGCTGTTTTTT
CDR3: CASSPGGYTGELFF

J: TRBJ2-7
V: TRBV28
size: NA
D: NA
DNA: TGTGCCAGCAGTTTACCCTTGACATCTTACTACGAGCAGTACTTC
CDR3: CASSLPLTSYYEQYF

J: TRBJ2-1
V: TRBV5-1
size: NA
D: NA
DNA: TGCGCCAGCAGCTTGTACACAGGGAGGATAGCGGGCCTTGACAATGAGCAGTTCTTC
CDR3: CASSLYTGRIAGLDNEQFF

J: TRBJ2-5
V: TRBV28
size: many
D: TRBD2
DNA: TGTGCCAGCAGCCTAGCGGCGAAGATTTCCCAGTACTTC
CDR3: CASSLAAKISQYF

J: TRBJ2-5
V: TRBV29-1
size: NA
D: NA
DNA: TGCAGCGCAAGGATTAGCGGAACAGAAGGGACCCGGTACTTC
CDR3: CSARISGTEGTRYF

J: TRBJ2-3
V: TRBV20-1
size: many
D: NA
DNA: TGCAGTGCTGACAGTGAGGGCACAGATACGCAGTATTTT
CDR3: CSADSEGTDTQYF

J: TRBJ1-5
V: TRBV30
size: NA
D: NA
DNA: TGTGCCTGGAGTCAGGACAGTAGCAATCAGCCCCAGCATTTT
CDR3: CAWSQDSSNQPQHF

J: TRBJ2-1
V: TRBV18
size: NA
D: NA
DNA: TGTGCCAGCTCATCTAAAGGCTACAATGATCAGTTCTTC
CDR3: CASSSKGYNDQFF

J: TRBJ2-7
V: TRBV5-1
size: many
D: TRBD2
DNA: TGCGCCAGCAGCCCTCTCGCGGGAGTAAATTACGAGCAGTACTTC
CDR3: CASSPLAGVNYEQYF

J: TRBJ2-7
V: TRBV5-1
size: many
D: NA
DNA: TGCGCCAGCAGCTTGGATGGTCCTCCCTACGAGCAGTACTTC
CDR3: CASSLDGPPYEQYF

J: TRBJ1-2
V: TRBV29-1
size: many
D: TRBD1
DNA: TGCAGCGTGGCGGGACAGGGAAATGGCTACACCTTC
CDR3: CSVAGQGNGYTF

J: TRBJ2-3
V: TRBV7-9
size: NA
D: NA
DNA: TGTGCCAGCAGCTTAGATTCTAGAAGTGCAGATACGCAGTATTTT
CDR3: CASSLDSRSADTQYF

J: TRBJ1-2
V: TRBV5-1
size: NA
D: NA
DNA: TGCGCCAGCAGCCCGGGAACGTTGGGTTCTGGAGGCTACACCTTC
CDR3: CASSPGTLGSGGYTF

J: TRBJ2-3
V: TRBV7-3
size: many
D: NA
DNA: TGTGCCAGCAGCTTAATAGGGGCAAGGACAGATACGCAGTATTTT
CDR3: CASSLIGARTDTQYF

J: TRBJ2-7
V: TRBV28
size: many
D: NA
DNA: TGTGCCAGCAGCATGGGGGTACGCTACGAGCAGTACTTC
CDR3: CASSMGVRYEQYF

J: TRBJ2-7
V: TRBV11-1
size: many
D: TRBD1
DNA: TGTGCCAGCACCACGGGACAGGGTGGATCCGAGCAGTACTTC
CDR3: CASTTGQGGSEQYF